Below, one TCR beta chain is given with its context. No antigen is known for it. Data came from immunoSEQ multiplex PCR; TCRdb stores just in-frame clones and leaves some out. Here the sample spans about 110,000 clones, about 91% being singletons. This record comes from a study of siplizumab effects on memory and regulatory T cells. Study results and limitations: A significant reduction in alloreactive sequences traceable to unstimulated CD4+ memory cells was produced by siplizumab. Naive versus memory phenotype went unassigned for roughly 80-96% of proliferating CD4+ or CD8+ clones.

The germline V gene encodes CDR1 MNHEY and CDR2 SVGAGI. The CDR3 runs to 15 residues. V shed 6 bases and J 4 bases; nucleotides not matched to a gene: 6. V gene TRBV6-5 combines with J gene TRBJ1-4; 9 bases fit TRBD1. This clonotype was obtained from a human donor in good health. The sample consisted of Tregs sorted from blood. Written as DNA, the CDR3 is TGTGCCAGCAGGCTTACAGGGGGCCGTAATGAAAAACTGTTTTTT. Amino acid sequence: CASRLTGGRNEKLFF.